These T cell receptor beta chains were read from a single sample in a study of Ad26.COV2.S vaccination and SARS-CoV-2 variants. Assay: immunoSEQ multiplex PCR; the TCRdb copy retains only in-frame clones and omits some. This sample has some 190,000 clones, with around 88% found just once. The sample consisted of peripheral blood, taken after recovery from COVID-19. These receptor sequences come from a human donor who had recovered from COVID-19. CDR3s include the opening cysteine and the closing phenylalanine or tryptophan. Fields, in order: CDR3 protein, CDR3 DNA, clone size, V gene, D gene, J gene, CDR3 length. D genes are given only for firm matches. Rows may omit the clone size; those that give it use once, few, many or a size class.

CDR3: CASSVRGTGELFF; DNA: TGTGCCAGCAGCGTTCGAGGGACCGGGGAGCTGTTTTTT; size: few; V: TRBV9; D: .; J: TRBJ2-2; length: 13
CDR3: CASSPLTGELFF; DNA: TGTGCCAGTAGTCCCCTCACCGGGGAGCTGTTTTTT; size: .; V: TRBV19; D: .; J: TRBJ2-2; length: 12
CDR3: CASSREGQGEWPQHF; DNA: TGTGCCAGCAGTAGGGAGGGACAGGGGGAATGGCCCCAGCATTTT; size: .; V: TRBV6-5; D: TRBD1; J: TRBJ1-5; length: 15
CDR3: CASSQWSGGAAGELFF; DNA: TGTGCCAGCAGCCAATGGAGCGGGGGGGCGGCCGGGGAGCTGTTTTTT; size: .; V: TRBV3-1/TRBV3-2; D: TRBD2; J: TRBJ2-2; length: 16
CDR3: CASSPGYEQYF; DNA: TGTGCCAGCTCACCAGGCTACGAGCAGTACTTC; size: once; V: TRBV18; D: .; J: TRBJ2-7; length: 11
CDR3: CASSVYSDPDTQYF; DNA: TGTGCCAGCAGCGTATACTCAGACCCAGATACGCAGTATTTT; size: .; V: TRBV9; D: .; J: TRBJ2-3; length: 14
CDR3: CASSLTSGGTLAKNIQYF; DNA: TGTGCCAGCAGCCTTACTAGCGGGGGGACACTAGCCAAAAACATTCAGTACTTC; size: .; V: TRBV3-1/TRBV3-2; D: TRBD2; J: TRBJ2-4; length: 18
CDR3: CAISRDRGAYEQYF; DNA: TGTGCCATCAGTCGGGACAGGGGTGCCTACGAGCAGTACTTC; size: .; V: TRBV10-3; D: TRBD1; J: TRBJ2-7; length: 14
CDR3: CAWSPQGWQAFF; DNA: TGTGCCTGGAGTCCCCAGGGGTGGCAAGCTTTCTTT; size: .; V: TRBV30; D: .; J: TRBJ1-1; length: 12
CDR3: CASSYARNTGELFF; DNA: TGTGCCAGCAGTTACGCGAGAAACACCGGGGAGCTGTTTTTT; size: .; V: TRBV6-6; D: .; J: TRBJ2-2; length: 14
CDR3: CASSVEGGTGYDTQYF; DNA: TGTGCCAGCAGCGTAGAAGGTGGGACAGGGTATGATACGCAGTATTTT; size: once; V: TRBV9; D: TRBD1; J: TRBJ2-3; length: 16
CDR3: CASSLGTWDYEQYF; DNA: TGCGCCAGCAGCCTAGGGACCTGGGACTACGAGCAGTACTTC; size: .; V: TRBV5-1; D: .; J: TRBJ2-7; length: 14
CDR3: CASSPNLADEKLFF; DNA: TGTGCCAGCTCACCTAATCTGGCAGATGAAAAACTGTTTTTT; size: .; V: TRBV18; D: .; J: TRBJ1-4; length: 14
CDR3: CASSNTGANEQYF; DNA: TGTGCCAGCAGCAATACAGGGGCCAACGAGCAGTACTTC; size: .; V: TRBV11-2; D: TRBD1; J: TRBJ2-7; length: 13
CDR3: CASSYSTSPYEQYF; DNA: TGTGCCAGCAGTTACTCGACTAGTCCCTACGAGCAGTACTTC; size: .; V: TRBV6-5; D: .; J: TRBJ2-7; length: 14
CDR3: CASSYSAGAYNEQFF; DNA: TGTGCCAGCAGTTACTCTGCGGGAGCTTACAATGAGCAGTTCTTC; size: .; V: TRBV6-5; D: TRBD2; J: TRBJ2-1; length: 15
CDR3: CASSLGQGTRQLFF; DNA: TGTGCCAGCAGCTTGGGACAGGGGACCCGGCAGCTGTTTTTT; size: .; V: TRBV5-6; D: TRBD1; J: TRBJ2-2; length: 14
CDR3: CASSFRLPGQGYEQYF; DNA: TGTGCCAGCAGTTTCCGATTGCCGGGACAGGGATACGAGCAGTACTTC; size: .; V: TRBV27; D: TRBD1; J: TRBJ2-7; length: 16
CDR3: CASSQDRGTDTQYF; DNA: TGTGCCAGCAGCCAAGATCGGGGCACAGATACGCAGTATTTT; size: .; V: TRBV3-1/TRBV3-2; D: .; J: TRBJ2-3; length: 14
CDR3: CASSLVGTSDQPQHF; DNA: TGCGCCAGCAGCTTGGTAGGGACGAGCGATCAGCCCCAGCATTTT; size: .; V: TRBV5-1; D: .; J: TRBJ1-5; length: 15
CDR3: CASSPGQNSNQPQHF; DNA: TGTGCCAGCAGCCCGGGACAGAATAGCAATCAGCCCCAGCATTTT; size: .; V: TRBV9; D: TRBD1; J: TRBJ1-5; length: 15
CDR3: CASSLAGTSGRNYEQYF; DNA: TGCGCCAGCAGTTTAGCCGGGACTAGCGGGAGGAATTACGAGCAGTACTTC; size: few; V: TRBV23-1; D: TRBD2; J: TRBJ2-7; length: 17
CDR3: CASSVGRENTEAFF; DNA: TGTGCCAGCAGCGTTGGGAGGGAGAACACTGAAGCTTTCTTT; size: .; V: TRBV9; D: .; J: TRBJ1-1; length: 14
CDR3: CASSQETKETQYF; DNA: TGTGCCAGCAGTCAGGAAACAAAAGAGACCCAGTACTTC; size: .; V: TRBV2; D: .; J: TRBJ2-5; length: 13
CDR3: CASGQLGSNEQFF; DNA: TGTGCCAGTGGCCAATTGGGTAGCAATGAGCAGTTCTTC; size: .; V: TRBV6-5; D: .; J: TRBJ2-1; length: 13
CDR3: CASDGLAGDWAGRETQYF; DNA: TGTGCCAGCGACGGACTAGCGGGAGATTGGGCCGGGAGAGAGACCCAGTACTTC; size: .; V: TRBV21-1; D: .; J: TRBJ2-5; length: 18
CDR3: CASSPSRGRTGELFF; DNA: TGTGCCAGCAGCCCATCTAGGGGGAGGACCGGGGAGCTGTTTTTT; size: .; V: TRBV7-3; D: .; J: TRBJ2-2; length: 15
CDR3: CASSIGGPDTQYF; DNA: TGTGCCAGTAGTATAGGGGGACCAGATACGCAGTATTTT; size: .; V: TRBV19; D: .; J: TRBJ2-3; length: 13
CDR3: CSVESGRRGNEQFF; DNA: TGCAGCGTTGAAAGCGGGAGGAGGGGCAATGAGCAGTTCTTC; size: .; V: TRBV29-1; D: TRBD2; J: TRBJ2-1; length: 14
CDR3: CSASRGDTQYF; DNA: TGCAGTGCTAGTAGGGGAGATACGCAGTATTTT; size: .; V: TRBV20-1; D: .; J: TRBJ2-3; length: 11
CDR3: CASSYSSGGGRREAFF; DNA: TGTGCCAGCAGTTACTCGAGTGGAGGGGGCCGGCGTGAAGCTTTCTTT; size: .; V: TRBV6-6; D: TRBD1; J: TRBJ1-1; length: 16
CDR3: CASSILGLGSYNEQFF; DNA: TGTGCCAGTAGTATACTAGGACTAGGCTCCTACAATGAGCAGTTCTTC; size: .; V: TRBV19; D: TRBD2; J: TRBJ2-1; length: 16
CDR3: CASSPRDRVRSNQPQHF; DNA: TGTGCCAGCAGCCCACGGGACAGGGTGCGTAGCAATCAGCCCCAGCATTTT; size: .; V: TRBV2; D: TRBD1; J: TRBJ1-5; length: 17
CDR3: CATSDSDLAGGGNEQFF; DNA: TGTGCCACCAGTGATTCCGATCTAGCGGGAGGAGGTAATGAGCAGTTCTTC; size: .; V: TRBV24-1; D: TRBD2; J: TRBJ2-1; length: 17
CDR3: CASRSGIGGEQYF; DNA: TGTGCCAGCAGGAGCGGAATCGGAGGCGAGCAGTACTTC; size: .; V: TRBV27; D: .; J: TRBJ2-7; length: 13